These 27 T cell receptor beta chains originate from one sample sequenced in a study of T cell responses to AZD1222 COVID-19 vaccine. The table came from immunoSEQ multiplex PCR; TCRdb's copy has only in-frame clones and leaves some out. The sample contains 120,000 to 150,000 clones, 70% to 90% of which appear only once. The sequencing used peripheral blood, collected 28 days after the second AZD1222 dose. The receptors originated from an adult who received the AZD1222 COVID-19 vaccine.

This clone has a handful of counts. This chain connects TRBV3-1 (or the pseudogene TRBV3-2) to TRBJ1-6, with no clear D. V was trimmed by 0 bases and J by 12 bases, leaving 12 bases between them. CDR1 is LGHDT, CDR2 YNNKEL, per germline (reference sequence). CDR3 size: 14 residues. The chain's CDR3 is CASSQDFGRGPLHF. The CDR3 nucleotides read TGTGCCAGCAGCCAAGACTTCGGGCGAGGACCCCTCCACTTT.

The genes are TRBV3-1 (or the pseudogene TRBV3-2) and TRBJ1-1; 7 bases line up with TRBD1. The CDR3 has 13 residues. J gave up 5 bases and V 4 bases, and 4 bases lay outside the gene matches. Germline CDR1 is LGHDT and CDR2 is YNNKEL (reference sequence). The CDR3 sequence: CASSLRGGTEAFF. The CDR3 DNA reads as TGTGCCAGCAGCCTCAGGGGGGGGACTGAAGCTTTCTTT.

This clone was found once. V is TRBV19 and J is TRBJ1-6; D is unclear. Per the germline V gene, CDR1 is LNHDA and CDR2 is SQIVND (reference sequence). This CDR3 contains 16 residues. V was pared by 7 bases and J by 5 bases, with 18 bases between. CDR3 in DNA: TGTGCCAGTAACGTTTTGGCAGGATTACATAATTCACCCCTCCACTTT. This codes for CASNVLAGLHNSPLHF.

This rearrangement joins TRBV4-1 to TRBJ2-7, with D possibly TRBD1 on 5 matching bases. The CDR3 loop spans 14 amino acids. CDR1 and CDR2 from the germline V gene are MGHRA and YSYEKL. The ends were cut back, 0 bases at V and 4 bases at J, with 10 bases in the middle. The DNA for the CDR3 is TGCGCCAGCAGCCAAGATGACAGTACGTACGAGCAGTACTTC. Translating gives CASSQDDSTYEQYF.

This clone was seen a single time. The chain is built from TRBV10-1 and TRBJ1-1; the D is unclear. CDR1 is WNHNN, CDR2 SYGVQD, per germline (reference sequence). This CDR3 is built from 14 residues. V gave up 4 bases and J gave up 4 bases, with 13 bases separating them. The CDR3 DNA reads TGCGCCAGCAGTGCCCAGCCCTCGGGCACTGAAGCTTTCTTT. It specifies CASSAQPSGTEAFF.

V and J are TRBV10-3 and TRBJ1-4; 8 nucleotides line up with TRBD1. The V gene's germline CDR1 is ENHRY and CDR2 SYGVKD. With 5 bases clipped from V and 7 bases from J, the junction kept 6 bases outside the gene matches. The CDR3 contains 14 residues. CDR3 loop: CAISRTGNSEKLFF. Written as DNA, the CDR3 is TGTGCCATCAGTAGGACAGGGAATAGTGAAAAACTGTTTTTT.

The sample holds one count of this clone. The gene calls are TRBV5-1 and TRBJ2-1; 9 nucleotides line up with TRBD2. The germline V gene encodes CDR1 SGHRS and CDR2 YFSETQ. The CDR3 sequence is 14 residues long. V lost 0 bases to trimming and J lost 8 bases; unmatched junction nucleotides: 3. CDR3 nucleotide sequence: TGCGCCAGCAGCTTGGACAGCGGGGGGTATGAGCAGTTCTTC. Amino acids: CASSLDSGGYEQFF.

This rearrangement joins TRBV30 to TRBJ1-5; 7 nucleotides align to TRBD1. In germline, CDR1 is GTSNPN, CDR2 SVGIG (reference sequence). With 0 bases clipped from V and 6 bases from J, the junction kept 8 bases outside the gene matches. This CDR3 has 15 residues. For the CDR3, the DNA is TGTGCCTGGAGTGTACGCAGGGGGAGAGTTCAGCCCCAGCATTTT. Protein product: CAWSVRRGRVQPQHF.

The chain uses TRBV24-1 and TRBJ1-4; unclear D gene. The CDR3 runs 15 residues. Germline V CDR1 and CDR2: KGHDR, SFDVKD. The V gene lost 4 bases and the J gene lost 10 bases, with 18 bases spanning the gap. The CDR3 sequence is CATSESPKDFRKLFF. CDR3 nucleotides: TGTGCCACCAGTGAGTCCCCCAAGGACTTTCGAAAACTGTTTTTT.

The chain recombines TRBV11-3 with TRBJ2-2; TRBD1 matches at 7 bases. CDR3 size: 15 residues. Per germline, CDR1 SGHNT and CDR2 YENEEA. V lost 2 bases to trimming and J lost 4 bases; unmatched junction nucleotides: 4. In nucleotides, the CDR3 is TGTGCCAGCAGCTTAACAGGGGCGGGCACCGGGGAGCTGTTTTTT. Protein: CASSLTGAGTGELFF.

V is TRBV7-9 and J is TRBJ1-4, with D unresolved. V was clipped by 7 bases and J by 0 bases, with 18 bases between them. The CDR3 is 17 amino acids. Germline V gene data show CDR1 as SEHNR and CDR2 as FQNEAQ (reference sequence). The CDR3 region has the DNA TGTGCCAGCACCTCCCCCCAGAATTCTGCAACTAATGAAAAACTGTTTTTT. It specifies CASTSPQNSATNEKLFF.

V is TRBV7-9 and J is TRBJ2-1; 9 bases match TRBD1. Germline lookup yields CDR1 SEHNR and CDR2 FQNEAQ (reference sequence). The CDR3 runs to 15 residues. V lost 4 bases and J lost 6; bases outside the gene matches: 7. CDR3 sequence: CASSSTGGKGNEQFF. The CDR3, as DNA: TGTGCCAGCAGCTCGACAGGGGGAAAGGGCAATGAGCAGTTCTTC.

This clone was observed a handful of times. The chain employs TRBV11-2 and TRBJ2-7; D gene unclear. The V gene's germline CDR1 is SGHAT and CDR2 FQNNGV. This CDR3 region has 13 residues. With 5 bases removed from V and 7 bases from J, the gap between germline ends came to 15 bases. Here the CDR3 reads CASSVDGSEEQYF. The CDR3 DNA sequence: TGTGCCAGCAGCGTCGACGGGTCGGAAGAGCAGTACTTC.

This rearrangement joins TRBV29-1 to TRBJ2-1; D not resolved. This CDR3 has 13 residues. Trimming took 3 bases from V and 3 from J, leaving 9 bases between them. Germline CDR1 and CDR2: SQVTM and ANQGSEA. The CDR3 region is CSVDPSYYNEQFF. CDR3 sequence (DNA): TGCAGCGTTGATCCGTCTTACTACAATGAGCAGTTCTTC.

V is TRBV12-3 or TRBV12-4 and J is TRBJ1-2, with D perhaps TRBD1 (5 bases). The CDR3 covers 13 residues. Between the trimmed V and J ends, which lost 4 bases and 8 bases, there was a span of 14 bases. The CDR3 nucleotides are TGTGCCAGCAGTTCAGACAGTTGGGGGGGCTACACCTTC. This codes for CASSSDSWGGYTF.

The V call is TRBV29-1, the J call TRBJ2-7; TRBD2 matches 7 bases. This CDR3 has 16 residues. Germline V gene sequence: CDR1 SQVTM, CDR2 ANQGSEA. The V and J ends lost 6 bases and 2 bases, in that order; junction bases with no gene match: 16. CDR3 nucleotides: TGCAGCGTGTACGGGGGGACGGCTGGGAGGACCTACGAGCAGTACTTC. It specifies CSVYGGTAGRTYEQYF.

This chain uses TRBV19 with TRBJ2-7, with 9 positions matching TRBD2. V lost 8 bases to trimming and J lost 5 bases; unmatched junction nucleotides: 13. The CDR3 has 15 amino acids. The germline CDR1 and CDR2 sequences are LNHDA and SQIVND (reference sequence). The CDR3 DNA is TGTGCCAGTGGTGTAGCGGGAGTCTCCAATAACGAGCAGTACTTC. As protein: CASGVAGVSNNEQYF.

V is TRBV7-2 and J is TRBJ2-2, with TRBD1 matching 8 bases. The V gene's germline CDR1 is SGHTA and CDR2 FQGNSA. The V gene end was trimmed by 4 bases and the J gene end by 10 bases; junction bases not matched to a gene: 11. The CDR3 sequence is 15 residues long. CDR3 nucleotides: TGTGCCAGCAGCTCCCGGACAGGGAAAAAGGCGGAGCTGTTTTTT. It specifies CASSSRTGKKAELFF.

The J gene is TRBJ1-1, the V gene TRBV28; tentatively, D is TRBD1 (5 bases). CDR3 size: 14 residues. Trimming cost V 4 bases and J 2 bases, with 11 bases left between them. Per germline, CDR1 MDHEN and CDR2 SYDVKM. The CDR3 sequence: CASSYTGVNTEAFF. CDR3 bases: TGTGCCAGCAGTTATACGGGGGTTAACACTGAAGCTTTCTTT.

This chain connects TRBV4-2 to TRBJ1-4; D unresolved. The V gene lost 0 bases and the J gene lost 8 bases, with 19 bases spanning the gap. CDR1 is LGHNA and CDR2 is YNFKEQ in the germline V gene. The CDR3 runs to 17 residues. This CDR3 is CASSQDYAVISIEKLFF. CDR3 DNA sequence: TGTGCCAGCAGCCAAGATTACGCCGTGATTTCTATCGAAAAACTGTTTTTT.

This clone has just one count. The rearrangement joins TRBV30 to TRBJ1-2; D uncertain. The V gene lost 1 base and the J gene lost 7 bases, with 13 bases spanning the gap. Germline CDR1 is GTSNPN and CDR2 is SVGIG (reference sequence). The CDR3 is made up of 13 amino acids. The CDR3 nucleotides are TGTGCCTGGAGTGAGGGAGATGTCTTTGGCTACACCTTC. This gives the protein CAWSEGDVFGYTF.

The chain links TRBV9 to TRBJ1-2; D is ambiguous. The CDR3 length is 14 residues. Trimming took off 0 bases at V and 0 bases at J, with 6 bases between the two ends. Germline CDR1 reads SGDLS; CDR2 reads YYNGEE. The CDR3 sequence: CASSVGATNYGYTF. The CDR3 DNA reads as TGTGCCAGCAGCGTAGGGGCAACTAACTATGGCTACACCTTC.

The chain employs TRBV6-5 and TRBJ2-5; a possible D gene is TRBD2 (6 bases). The germline CDR1 and CDR2 sequences are MNHEY and SVGAGI. The CDR3 extends over 14 amino acids. V was clipped by 2 bases and J by 2 bases, with 9 bases between them. The CDR3 spells CASSYRTKQETQYF. For the CDR3, the DNA is TGTGCCAGCAGTTACCGGACTAAACAAGAGACCCAGTACTTC.

The rearrangement joins TRBV5-8 to TRBJ1-5, with 7 bases fitting TRBD1. Losses at the gene ends were 3 bases for V and 6 bases for J; bases not matched to a gene: 12. CDR1 is SGHTS, CDR2 YDEGEE, per germline. The CDR3 totals 16 residues. The CDR3 nucleotides read TGTGCCAGCAGCTGGGAGACAGGGAGAAAAAGTCAGCCCCAGCATTTT. Translated, it gives CASSWETGRKSQPQHF.

The V gene is TRBV5-6, the J gene TRBJ2-7; 7 positions match TRBD2. The ends lost 4 bases at V and 5 bases at J; junction bases unmatched: 15. This CDR3 is 16 amino acids long. Germline V gene lookup returns CDR1 SGHDT and CDR2 YYEEEE. The CDR3 here is CASSGGRAEKTNEQYF. DNA of the CDR3: TGTGCCAGCAGCGGGGGGAGGGCGGAAAAAACGAACGAGCAGTACTTC.

This clone appeared a few times. The V and J genes are TRBV14 and TRBJ1-2, with D possibly matching TRBD1 (5 bases). CDR3 size: 14 residues. Trimming cost V 4 bases and J 6 bases, with 15 bases left between them. Germline CDR1 is SGHDN and CDR2 is FVKESK. DNA for the CDR3: TGTGCCAGCAGCCGAACCGGGGCCGATCATGGCTACACCTTC. Its translation: CASSRTGADHGYTF.

V gene TRBV7-9 combines with J gene TRBJ2-1; possible D gene TRBD2, 5 bases. Looked up from germline, CDR1 is SEHNR and CDR2 is FQNEAQ (reference sequence). Trimming shortened V by 3 bases and J by 10 bases, and 7 bases separated the two germline ends. This CDR3 contains 11 residues. In nucleotides, the CDR3 is TGTGCCAGCAGCTTCGGGGTCGAGCAGTTCTTC. It yields the protein CASSFGVEQFF.